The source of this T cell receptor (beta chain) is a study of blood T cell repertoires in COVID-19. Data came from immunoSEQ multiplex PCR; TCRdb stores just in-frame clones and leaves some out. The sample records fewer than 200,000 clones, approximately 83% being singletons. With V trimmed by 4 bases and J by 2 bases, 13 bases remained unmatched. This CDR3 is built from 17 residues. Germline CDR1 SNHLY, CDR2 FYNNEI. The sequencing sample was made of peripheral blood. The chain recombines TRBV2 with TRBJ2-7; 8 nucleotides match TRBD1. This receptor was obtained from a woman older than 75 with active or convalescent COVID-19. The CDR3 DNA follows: TGTGCCAGCAGTGTCTTCTCAGGAGGGACAGGCCCCTACGAGCAGTACTTC. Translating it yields CASSVFSGGTGPYEQYF.